Listed here are 14 T cell receptor beta chains from one sample, sequenced in a study of STAT5B mutations in CD4+ large granular lymphocyte leukemia. Data came from immunoSEQ multiplex PCR; TCRdb stores just in-frame clones and leaves some out. The sample gives just over 40,000 clones, 75% to 85% of which show up once; 3% to 4.5% is in the top ten. The sequencing input was CD4+ T cells from blood buffy coats. The receptors were sampled from a human donor in good health.

The V gene is TRBV10-3, the J gene TRBJ2-7, with D perhaps matching TRBD1 (6 bases). V was trimmed by 8 bases and J by 6 bases, leaving 17 bases between them. This CDR3 is 13 amino acids long. Per germline, CDR1 ENHRY and CDR2 SYGVKD. CDR3 loop: CAIGGGSNSEQYF. Here the CDR3 DNA reads TGTGCCATCGGGGGCGGTAGCAATAGCGAGCAGTACTTC.

The chain has TRBV10-2 and TRBJ2-7; D is uncertain. Deletions cut 2 bases from V and 2 bases from J, with 1 base between. The CDR3 length is 11 residues. Germline V CDR1 and CDR2: WSHSY, SAAADI. The CDR3 loop reads CASSEAYEQYF. The CDR3 region has the DNA TGCGCCAGCAGTGAGGCCTACGAGCAGTACTTC.

This clone was seen a few times. V and J are TRBV11-2 and TRBJ2-1; either TRBD1 or TRBD2 may supply D (6 bases each). Germline CDR1 SGHAT, CDR2 FQNNGV. This CDR3 contains 16 residues. Trimming took 2 bases from V and 0 from J, leaving 11 bases between them. The CDR3 nucleotides read TGTGCCAGCAGCTTACGGGGGCTGGTCTCCTACAATGAGCAGTTCTTC. Protein sequence: CASSLRGLVSYNEQFF.

The sample holds one count of this clone. This rearrangement joins TRBV10-3 to TRBJ2-1; TRBD2 might be the D (5 bases). This CDR3 region has 16 residues. Trimming took off 10 bases at V and 5 bases at J, with 24 bases between the two ends. Germline values: CDR1 ENHRY, CDR2 SYGVKD. The CDR3 reads CATSLDFLLGNNEQFF. The CDR3 DNA follows: TGTGCCACGTCACTAGACTTCCTCCTAGGGAACAATGAGCAGTTCTTC.

This sequence joins TRBV18 and TRBJ1-4, with 11 bases fitting TRBD1. The CDR3 is made up of 16 amino acids. With 2 bases clipped from V and 7 bases from J, the junction kept 6 bases outside the gene matches. Germline CDR1 KGHSH, CDR2 LQKENI. This CDR3 reads CASSPTTGTGGEKLFF. CDR3 nucleotides: TGTGCCAGCTCACCAACGACCGGGACAGGGGGTGAAAAACTGTTTTTT.

This clone occurred a few times. The V gene is TRBV7-2, the J gene TRBJ2-2; perhaps TRBD2 as D (5 bases). Trimming took 3 bases from V and 5 from J, leaving 7 bases between them. CDR1 SGHTA and CDR2 FQGNSA come from the germline V gene. The length of the CDR3 is 13 residues. The CDR3 sequence is CASSLGRTGELFF. CDR3 DNA sequence: TGTGCCAGCAGCTTGGGGAGAACCGGGGAGCTGTTTTTT.

CDR3 DNA sequence: TGTGCCAGCAGCTTATCTCAGGCAGCGACCTACGAGCAGTACTTC. Translated, it gives CASSLSQAATYEQYF. The chain links TRBV11-1 to TRBJ2-7, with D unresolved. The CDR3 sequence is 15 residues long. Deletions cut 2 bases from V and 2 bases from J, with 13 bases between. Looked up from germline, CDR1 is SGHAT and CDR2 is FQDESV (reference sequence).

The chain joins TRBV4-2 to TRBJ1-4, with TRBD1 as a possible D gene (6 bases). V lost 0 bases, J lost 7 bases, and 15 bases lay in between. CDR1 and CDR2 (germline): LGHNA, YNFKEQ. This CDR3 spans 16 amino acids. The CDR3 loop reads CASSQEYTLTGEKLFF. The DNA of the CDR3 is TGTGCCAGCAGCCAAGAGTACACCTTGACAGGTGAAAAACTGTTTTTT.

This chain uses TRBV2 with TRBJ1-3, with no clear D. The germline V gene encodes CDR1 SNHLY and CDR2 FYNNEI. V was cut by 2 bases and J by 0 bases, with 11 bases left in between. The CDR3 length is 16 residues. CDR3 bases: TGTGCCAGCAGTGAACGGACGGCCAGCTCTGGAAACACCATATATTTT. Translating it yields CASSERTASSGNTIYF.

The V gene is TRBV27, the J gene TRBJ1-4; 9 nucleotides match TRBD1. V trimming: 5 bases; J trimming: 7 bases; junction bases outside the gene matches: 5. CDR1 is MNHEY, CDR2 SMNVEV, per germline (reference sequence). The CDR3 sequence is 14 residues long. CDR3 DNA sequence: TGTGCCAGCAGTACAACAGGGGGCGGTGAAAAACTGTTTTTT. Protein product: CASSTTGGGEKLFF.

The V and J genes are TRBV6-1 and TRBJ1-2; 7 bases match TRBD1. This CDR3 comprises 13 residues. Trimming took 6 bases from V and 4 from J; bases not matched to a gene: 5. Germline lookup yields CDR1 MNHNS and CDR2 SASEGT. The CDR3 DNA is TGTGCCAGCAGGAAACAGGGGAGCTATGGCTACACCTTC. Translation gives CASRKQGSYGYTF.

The chain uses TRBV7-9 and TRBJ2-5; 8 nucleotides match TRBD2. The length of the CDR3 is 14 residues. V shed 8 bases, J shed 5 bases, and the junction held 10 bases outside the gene matches. From germline, CDR1 is SEHNR and CDR2 FQNEAQ (reference sequence). CDR3 residues: CASSGQAGGETQYF. The CDR3 DNA is TGTGCCAGCTCCGGCCAGGCGGGGGGCGAGACCCAGTACTTC.

In this sample, this clone turned up once. This chain links TRBV5-1 with TRBJ1-1; D remains ambiguous. This CDR3 has 14 amino acids. CDR1 and CDR2 from the germline V gene are SGHRS and YFSETQ. V lost 0 bases, J lost 5 bases, and 11 bases lay in between. CDR3 DNA sequence: TGCGCCAGCAGCTTGGAGCGCATTGGAACTGAAGCTTTCTTT. It yields the protein CASSLERIGTEAFF.

The CDR3 coding sequence is TGTGCCAGCAGGTCCAGGGCCCCCTACAATGAGCAGTTCTTC. It is translated as CASRSRAPYNEQFF. V usage is TRBV7-2 and J usage is TRBJ2-1; possibly TRBD1 for D (5 bases). In germline, CDR1 is SGHTA, CDR2 FQGNSA. The CDR3 runs to 14 residues. The V and J ends lost 6 bases and 2 bases respectively, with 11 bases between them.